Each of the 14 T cell receptor beta chains below was sequenced from the same sample in a study of blood T cells in healthy people across ages. Together with a sample-barcoded 5' primer, a J-beta primer mix was included in a second PCR lasting about 7 to 12 cycles. Using its own MiXCR run on the 5' RACE reads, TCRdb lists one record per CDR3 protein. The data contain some 700,000 distinct CDR3 sequences, about 20% of them singletons. Input material: blood. These receptor sequences come from a man between 65 and 85 years old in good health.

This clonotype has a handful of counts. The rearrangement uses TRBV6-2 or TRBV6-3 and TRBJ2-5, with TRBD2 matching 7 bases. V dropped 0 bases and J dropped 3; count of bases not matched to a gene: 10. The CDR3 is made up of 17 amino acids. Per germline, CDR1 MNHEY and CDR2 SVGEGT. The CDR3 here is CASSYSGPGGLEETQYF. In DNA form, the CDR3 reads TGTGCCAGCAGTTACTCGGGTCCGGGGGGTTTGGAAGAGACCCAGTACTTC.

This clonotype was seen a handful of times. V and J are TRBV5-5 and TRBJ2-2, with 13 bases that match TRBD2. CDR1 is SGHKS, CDR2 YYEKEE, per germline (reference sequence). V lost 4 bases and J lost 7; bases outside the gene matches: 10. CDR3 length: 17 amino acids. The CDR3 here is CASSPTSGGAYFGELFF. The CDR3 DNA is TGTGCCAGCAGCCCTACTAGCGGGGGGGCTTACTTCGGGGAGCTGTTTTTT.

The J gene is TRBJ2-5, the V gene TRBV28, with 14 bases aligning to TRBD2. The DNA end is more similar to TRBJ2-7, so the J call may be wrong. The germline gives CDR1 MDHEN, CDR2 SYDVKM. The CDR3 contains 16 residues. The CDR3 nucleotides read TGTGCCAGCAACACGGGACTAGCGGGGGTATACTACGAGCAGTACTTC. It yields the protein CASNTGLAGVYYEQYF.

At least ten counts were recorded for this clonotype. J is TRBJ1-5 and V is TRBV6-5; D uncertain. The CDR3 sequence is 15 residues long. Germline CDR1 and CDR2: MNHEY and SVGAGI. Trimming removed 6 bases at V and 0 bases at J, with 12 bases between. The CDR3 is CASRLSLNSNQPQHF. In nucleotides, the CDR3 is TGTGCCAGCAGACTCAGCCTCAATAGCAATCAGCCCCAGCATTTT.

This rearrangement joins TRBV15 to TRBJ2-3; D not resolved. From germline, CDR1 is LNHNV and CDR2 YYDKDF (reference sequence). Trimming stripped 0 bases from V and 0 bases from J, with 7 bases between. The CDR3 totals 15 residues. The CDR3 DNA reads TGTGCCACCAGCAGAGATGGAACTAGCACAGATACGCAGTATTTT. Translated, it gives CATSRDGTSTDTQYF.

With regard to this clonotype: The CDR3 carries no conserved terminal phenylalanine or tryptophan, so it likely arises from a read error. V and J are TRBV5-1 and TRBJ1-6; D is perhaps TRBD1 (6 bases). Trimming shortened V by 0 bases and J by 6 bases, and 13 bases separated the two germline ends. The V gene's germline CDR1 is SGHRS and CDR2 YFSETQ. This CDR3 contains 16 residues. The DNA of the CDR3 is TGCGCCAGCAGCTTGGACGCAGGGGTCATTAATTCACCCCTCCACTTG. Protein product: CASSLDAGVINSPLHL.

This clonotype occurred a few times. The chain is built from TRBV7-9 and TRBJ2-5; TRBD1 might be the D (6 bases). Matching the DNA end better, TRBJ2-7 makes the J call doubtful. The CDR3 contains 12 residues. From germline, CDR1 is SEHNR and CDR2 FQNEAQ (reference sequence). The CDR3 reads CASRDSTYEQYF. The CDR3, as DNA: TGTGCCAGCAGGGACAGCACCTACGAGCAGTACTTC.

The rearrangement joins TRBV29-1 to TRBJ2-5, with 9 bases matching TRBD1. The end of the DNA fits TRBJ2-7 better, so the J call may be wrong. Germline V lookup: CDR1 SQVTM, CDR2 ANQGSEA. This CDR3 comprises 12 residues. The CDR3: CSVRTGAYEQYF. DNA for the CDR3: TGCAGCGTCAGGACAGGGGCCTACGAGCAGTACTTC.

The CDR3 DNA reads TGCAGCGCGGGGTCAACAGGAGACATCGGCACCGGGGAGCTGTTTTTT. This codes for CSAGSTGDIGTGELFF. The V and J genes are TRBV29-1 and TRBJ2-2; D tentatively reads TRBD1 or TRBD2 (5 bases each). Germline loops: CDR1 SQVTM, CDR2 ANQGSEA. The V end was cut by 7 bases, the J end by 4 bases, with 22 bases between. The CDR3 spans 16 residues.

The chain joins TRBV11-2 to TRBJ2-3; 10 bases align to TRBD2. CDR3 length equals 16 residues. V lost 0 bases to trimming and J lost 6 bases; unmatched junction nucleotides: 6. Germline V CDR1 and CDR2: SGHAT, FQNNGV. The CDR3 coding sequence is TGTGCCAGCAGCTTAGATCGTGCACTAGCGGGGGATACGCAGTATTTT. Translated: CASSLDRALAGDTQYF. Complete variable domain (other parts from reference TRBV11-2 and TRBJ2-3): EAGVAQSPRYKIIEKRQSVAFWCNPISGHATLYWYQQILGQGPKLLIQFQNNGVVDDSQLPKDRFSAERLKGVDSTLKIQPAKLEDSAVYLCASSLDRALAGDTQYFGPGTRLTVL.

This clonotype occurred a few times. The chain joins TRBV5-1 to TRBJ1-1; D gene unclear. Germline V CDR1 and CDR2: SGHRS, YFSETQ. The CDR3 has 13 amino acids. V lost 4 bases, J lost 5 bases, and 12 bases lay in between. The chain's CDR3 is CASSVHQETEAFF. CDR3 nucleotides: TGCGCCAGCAGCGTACACCAGGAAACTGAAGCTTTCTTT.

The V and J genes are TRBV3-1 and TRBJ2-2, with 9 bases that match TRBD2. The CDR3 totals 15 residues. V dropped 4 bases and J dropped 4; count of bases not matched to a gene: 4. Germline V gene sequence: CDR1 LGHDT, CDR2 YNNKEL (reference sequence). Here the CDR3 reads CASSLRGGPTGELFF. The CDR3 DNA follows: TGTGCCAGCAGCCTGCGGGGGGGCCCCACCGGGGAGCTGTTTTTT.

This clonotype appeared many times. The chain uses TRBV18 and TRBJ2-6, with D unresolved. Trimming stripped 5 bases from V and 0 bases from J, with 8 bases between. This CDR3 comprises 15 residues. Germline V gives CDR1 KGHSH, CDR2 LQKENI. The CDR3, as DNA: TGTGCCAGCTCATCCCCAAACTCTGGGGCCAACGTCCTGACTTTC. This translates into CASSSPNSGANVLTF.

The V gene is TRBV7-8, the J gene TRBJ2-7, with D perhaps matching TRBD1 or TRBD2 (5 bases each). Trimming took 6 bases from V and 3 from J, leaving 15 bases between them. This CDR3 has 14 residues. Germline loops: CDR1 SGHVS, CDR2 FQNEAQ. This CDR3 is CASRPTGTLYEQYF. CDR3 nucleotide sequence: TGTGCCAGCAGACCCACCGGGACCCTCTACGAGCAGTACTTC.